This T cell receptor (beta chain) was captured in a study of T cell responses to AZD1222 COVID-19 vaccine. Across the whole study: Both about-4-week and about-12-week second-dose recipients were combined. Overall study findings and caveats: With two AZD1222 doses given, Spike-specific TCR breadth and depth both rose. Nearly half of spike-specific TCRs reportedly target unmutated variant regions.

On this clone: Antigen: not known.

The assay was immunoSEQ multiplex PCR, and TCRdb's table has in-frame clones only and misses some. The sample shows 140,000 or so clones, approximately 90% of them seen only once. Trimming took 2 bases from V and 3 from J, leaving 14 bases between them. The length of the CDR3 is 16 residues. The germline V gene encodes CDR1 MGHDK and CDR2 SYGVNS. Specimen: peripheral blood, collected on day 0 of AZD1222 vaccination. The receptor was isolated from an adult in good health. V and J are TRBV25-1 and TRBJ2-1; D may match TRBD1 or TRBD2 (6 bases each). CDR3 DNA sequence: TGTGCCAGCAGTGAAGGAGGGGGGCGCAGCTACAATGAGCAGTTCTTC. The encoded protein is CASSEGGGRSYNEQFF.